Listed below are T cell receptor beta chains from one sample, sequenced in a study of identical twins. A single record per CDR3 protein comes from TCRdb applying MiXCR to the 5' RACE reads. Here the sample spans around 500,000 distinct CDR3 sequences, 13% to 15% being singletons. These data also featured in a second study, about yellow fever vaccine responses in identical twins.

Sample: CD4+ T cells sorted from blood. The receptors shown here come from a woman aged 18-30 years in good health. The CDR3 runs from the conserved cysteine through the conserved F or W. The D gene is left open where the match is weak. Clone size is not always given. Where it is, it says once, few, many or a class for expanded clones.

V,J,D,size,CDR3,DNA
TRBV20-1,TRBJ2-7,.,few,CSARGRDNSYEQYF,TGCAGTGCTAGGGGCCGGGACAACTCCTACGAGCAGTACTTC
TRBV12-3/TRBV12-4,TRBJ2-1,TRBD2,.,CAISRPGTSGKSSYNEQFF,TGTGCCATCAGTCGCCCCGGGACTAGCGGGAAGAGCTCCTACAATGAGCAGTTCTTC
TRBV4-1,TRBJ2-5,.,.,CASSQDPGTKGETQYF,TGCGCCAGCAGCCAAGATCCCGGGACAAAAGGGGAGACCCAGTACTTC
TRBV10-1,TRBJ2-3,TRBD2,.,CASSFETGTSGRDTQYF,TGCGCCAGCAGTTTCGAGACCGGGACTAGCGGACGGGACACGCAGTATTTT
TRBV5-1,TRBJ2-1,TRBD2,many,CASSLLAGVSYNEQFF,TGCGCCAGCAGCTTGTTAGCGGGAGTGTCCTACAATGAGCAGTTCTTC
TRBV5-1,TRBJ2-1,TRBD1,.,CASRTGTGNYNEQFF,TGCGCCAGCAGAACCGGGACAGGGAACTACAATGAGCAGTTCTTC
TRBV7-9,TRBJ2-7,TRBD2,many,CASSLELAGGSYEQYF,TGTGCCAGCAGCTTAGAACTAGCGGGGGGGTCGTACGAGCAGTACTTC
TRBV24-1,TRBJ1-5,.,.,CATSDPGGQPQHF,TGTGCCACCAGTGATCCTGGAGGACAGCCCCAGCATTTT
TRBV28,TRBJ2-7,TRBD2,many,CASSKTSGYEQYF,TGTGCCAGCAGCAAGACTAGCGGTTACGAGCAGTACTTC
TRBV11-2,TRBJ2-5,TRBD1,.,CASSKTGFGSETQYF,TGTGCCAGCAGCAAGACAGGGTTCGGGTCAGAGACCCAGTACTTC
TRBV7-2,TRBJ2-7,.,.,CASSPARGSYEQYF,TGTGCCAGCAGCCCAGCGAGGGGATCCTACGAGCAGTACTTC
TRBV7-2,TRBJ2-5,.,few,CASSLMAVQETQYF,TGTGCCAGCAGCTTAATGGCGGTTCAAGAGACCCAGTACTTC
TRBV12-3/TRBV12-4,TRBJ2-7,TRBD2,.,CASRIAGAGREQYF,TGTGCCAGCAGGATAGCGGGAGCCGGCCGCGAGCAGTACTTC
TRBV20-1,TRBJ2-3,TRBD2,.,CSASELARSTDTQYF,TGCAGTGCTAGTGAACTAGCGCGTTCCACAGATACGCAGTATTTT
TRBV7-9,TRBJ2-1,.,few,CASSFGTPNEQFF,TGTGCCAGCAGCTTCGGCACCCCCAATGAGCAGTTCTTC
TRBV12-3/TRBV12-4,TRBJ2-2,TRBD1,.,CASSRRGQGANTGELFF,TGTGCCAGCAGTCGCCGGGGACAGGGGGCTAACACCGGGGAGCTGTTTTTT
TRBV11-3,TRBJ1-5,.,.,CASSVTSGSGEWQPQHF,TGTGCCAGCAGTGTTACATCTGGCTCAGGGGAATGGCAGCCCCAGCATTTT
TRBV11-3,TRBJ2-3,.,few,CASSLESPDTQYF,TGTGCCAGCAGCTTAGAGAGTCCAGATACGCAGTATTTT
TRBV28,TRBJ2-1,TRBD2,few,CASVKSGTYNEQFF,TGTGCCAGCGTAAAGAGCGGGACCTACAATGAGCAGTTCTTC
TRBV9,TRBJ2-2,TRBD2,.,CASSGGLADTGELFF,TGTGCCAGCAGCGGAGGACTAGCAGACACCGGGGAGCTGTTTTTT
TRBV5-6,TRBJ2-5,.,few,CASSLGPQQETQYF,TGTGCCAGCAGCCTGGGACCTCAGCAAGAGACCCAGTACTTC
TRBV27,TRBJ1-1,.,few,CASSLREGRTEAFF,TGTGCCAGCAGTTTACGGGAGGGGCGCACTGAAGCTTTCTTT
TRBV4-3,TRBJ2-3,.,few,CASSQERGVGDTQYF,TGCGCCAGCAGCCAAGAAAGGGGTGTAGGAGATACGCAGTATTTT
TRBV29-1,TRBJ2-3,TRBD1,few,CSGTGTGGALDTQYF,TGCAGCGGGACCGGGACAGGGGGCGCCCTAGATACGCAGTATTTT
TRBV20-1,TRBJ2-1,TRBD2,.,CSASWTSGRVNEQFF,TGCAGTGCTAGCTGGACTAGCGGGAGAGTTAATGAGCAGTTCTTC
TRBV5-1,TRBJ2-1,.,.,CASTSGVLYNEQFF,TGCGCCAGCACCAGCGGTGTACTCTACAATGAGCAGTTCTTC
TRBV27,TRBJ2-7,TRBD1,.,CASSTTRTGIHEQYF,TGTGCCAGCAGTACAACCCGGACAGGGATCCACGAGCAGTACTTC
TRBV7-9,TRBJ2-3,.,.,CASTFGSTDTQYF,TGTGCCAGCACCTTCGGGAGCACAGATACGCAGTATTTT
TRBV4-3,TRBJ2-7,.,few,CASSQGQATSYEQYF,TGCGCCAGCAGCCAAGGACAGGCTACCTCCTACGAGCAGTACTTC
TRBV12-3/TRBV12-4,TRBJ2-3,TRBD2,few,CASSPAGVAGDTDTQYF,TGTGCCAGCAGCCCAGCCGGGGTAGCGGGGGACACAGATACGCAGTATTTT
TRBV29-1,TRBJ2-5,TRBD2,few,CSVEGSSGSSETQYF,TGCAGCGTTGAAGGGTCTAGCGGGAGTTCAGAGACCCAGTACTTC
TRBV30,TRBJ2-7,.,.,CAWKLRAEQYF,TGTGCCTGGAAGTTAAGGGCCGAGCAGTACTTC
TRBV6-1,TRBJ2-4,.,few,CASSKGRDSDIQYF,TGTGCCAGCAGTAAGGGCAGGGATTCGGACATTCAGTACTTC
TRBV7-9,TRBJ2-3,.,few,CASSFRKAGSFTDTQYF,TGTGCCAGCAGCTTTAGAAAGGCGGGTTCCTTCACAGATACGCAGTATTTT
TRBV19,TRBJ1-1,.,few,CASSIAHLNTEAFF,TGTGCCAGTAGTATCGCACACTTGAACACTGAAGCTTTCTTT
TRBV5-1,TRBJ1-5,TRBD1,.,CASSLEGQGIQPQHF,TGCGCCAGCAGCTTGGAGGGACAGGGGATTCAGCCCCAGCATTTT
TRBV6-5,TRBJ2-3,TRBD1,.,CASRYRGSSTDTQYF,TGTGCCAGCAGGTACAGGGGCTCTTCCACAGATACGCAGTATTTT
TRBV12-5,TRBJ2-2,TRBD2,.,CASGLVTSGRVDTGELFF,TGTGCTAGTGGTTTGGTGACTAGCGGGAGGGTTGACACCGGGGAGCTGTTTTTT
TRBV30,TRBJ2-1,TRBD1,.,CAWSGRQGQKPYNEQFF,TGTGCCTGGAGTGGTAGACAGGGGCAAAAGCCATACAATGAGCAGTTCTTC
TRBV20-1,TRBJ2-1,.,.,CSARDYEQFF,TGCAGTGCTAGGGACTATGAGCAGTTCTTC
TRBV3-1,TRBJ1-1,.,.,CASSQVTRQSGNTEAFF,TGTGCCAGCAGCCAAGTAACACGACAGTCCGGGAACACTGAAGCTTTCTTT
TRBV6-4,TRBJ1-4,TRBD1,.,CASSPTGAGEKLFF,TGTGCCAGCAGCCCGACAGGGGCCGGGGAAAAACTGTTTTTT
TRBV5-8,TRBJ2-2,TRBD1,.,CASSALTGANTGELFF,TGTGCCAGCAGCGCTTTAACAGGGGCGAACACCGGGGAGCTGTTTTTT
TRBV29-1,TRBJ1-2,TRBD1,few,CSVSPRTGSGYTF,TGCAGCGTTAGTCCCCGGACAGGGAGCGGCTACACCTTC
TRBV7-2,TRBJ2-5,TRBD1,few,CASSLRGPDETQYF,TGTGCCAGCAGCTTAAGGGGGCCTGATGAGACCCAGTACTTC
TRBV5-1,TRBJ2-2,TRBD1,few,CASSLYRGAGELFF,TGCGCCAGCAGCCTCTACAGGGGGGCCGGGGAGCTGTTTTTT
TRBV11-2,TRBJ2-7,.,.,CASSSYEEQYF,TGTGCCAGCAGCTCGTATGAAGAGCAGTACTTC
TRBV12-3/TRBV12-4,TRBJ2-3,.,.,CASSLQGTTDTQYF,TGTGCCAGCAGTTTACAGGGTACAACAGATACGCAGTATTTT
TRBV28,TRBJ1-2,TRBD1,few,CASSRQGGGYTF,TGTGCCAGCAGTAGACAGGGAGGCGGCTACACCTTC
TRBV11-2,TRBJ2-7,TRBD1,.,CASSLGDRGRSYEQYF,TGTGCCAGCAGCTTAGGAGACAGGGGGAGATCCTACGAGCAGTACTTC
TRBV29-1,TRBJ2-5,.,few,CSVEPSQETQYF,TGCAGCGTTGAGCCGAGCCAAGAGACCCAGTACTTC
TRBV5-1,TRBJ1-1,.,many,CASSLGPNTEAFF,TGTGCCAGCAGTTTAGGCCCAAACACTGAAGCTTTCTTT
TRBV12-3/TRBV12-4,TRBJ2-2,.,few,CASSLVGSANTGELFF,TGTGCCAGCAGTTTAGTCGGCAGCGCGAACACCGGGGAGCTGTTTTTT
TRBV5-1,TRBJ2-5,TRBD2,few,CASSLGLAGGLQETQYF,TGCGCCAGCAGCTTAGGACTAGCGGGGGGCCTCCAAGAGACCCAGTACTTC
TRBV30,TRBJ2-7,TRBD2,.,CAWSHNPRTSGGRYEQYF,TGTGCCTGGAGCCACAACCCCCGGACTAGCGGGGGACGATACGAGCAGTACTTC